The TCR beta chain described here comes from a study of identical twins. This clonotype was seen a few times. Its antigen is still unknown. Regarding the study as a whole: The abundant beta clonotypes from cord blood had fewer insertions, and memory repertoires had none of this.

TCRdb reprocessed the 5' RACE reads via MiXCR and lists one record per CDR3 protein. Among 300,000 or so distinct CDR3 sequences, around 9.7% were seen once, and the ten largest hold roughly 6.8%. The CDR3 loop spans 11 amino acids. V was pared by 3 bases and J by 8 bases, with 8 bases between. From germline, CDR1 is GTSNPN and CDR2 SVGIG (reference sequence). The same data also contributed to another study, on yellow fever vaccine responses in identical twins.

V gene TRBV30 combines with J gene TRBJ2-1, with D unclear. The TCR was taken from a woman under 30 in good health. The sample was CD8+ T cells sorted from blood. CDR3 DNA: TGTGCCTGGAGCCCGGCGGATGAGCAGTTCTTC. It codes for CAWSPADEQFF.